The 14 T cell receptor beta chains in this list originate from one sample, sequenced in a study of T cells in Graves' hyperthyroidism and ophthalmopathy. Researchers took RNA transcripts and amplified the TCR beta CDR3 regions from them. Primed by the HTBI set, a first-round RT-PCR was run on the TCR CDR3. TCRdb itself ran the multiplex PCR reads through MiXCR, one entry per CDR3 protein. The repertoire holds around 350,000 distinct CDR3 sequences, with 13% to 15% as singletons. Sequenced: blood. Receptor source: an older woman with Graves' ophthalmopathy.

This clonotype was seen more than once but under ten times. The rearrangement uses TRBV5-1 and TRBJ2-3; 9 nucleotides align to TRBD2. CDR1 is SGHRS and CDR2 is YFSETQ in the germline V gene. The length of the CDR3 is 13 residues. V was pared by 4 bases and J by 6 bases, with 3 bases of the junction left unmatched. The CDR3 nucleotides read TGCGCCAGCAGCGGTGGACTAGCGGATACGCAGTATTTT. It encodes CASSGGLADTQYF.

This clonotype was counted between two and nine times. The V and J genes are TRBV30 and TRBJ1-4, with D hard to call. CDR1 is GTSNPN, CDR2 SVGIG, per germline (reference sequence). With 4 bases removed from V and 7 bases from J, the gap between germline ends came to 16 bases. The CDR3 is 14 amino acids. CDR3 DNA: TGTGCCTGGAACCTCGGGCAGGAGGTTGAAAAACTGTTTTTT. Translated: CAWNLGQEVEKLFF.

Many counts were recorded for this clonotype. CDR3 loop: CSALRDANYGYTF. DNA of the CDR3: TGCAGTGCCCTAAGGGATGCTAACTATGGCTACACCTTC. The chain joins TRBV20-1 to TRBJ1-2, with unresolved D. The germline V gene encodes CDR1 DFQATT and CDR2 SNEGSKA (reference sequence). The length of the CDR3 is 13 residues. With 6 bases removed from V and 0 bases from J, the gap between germline ends came to 11 bases.

This clonotype was detected a few times. This chain links TRBV5-4 with TRBJ2-3, with 8 bases identical to TRBD2. In germline, CDR1 is SGHNT, CDR2 YYREEE (reference sequence). The V gene end was trimmed by 0 bases and the J gene end by 0 bases; junction bases not matched to a gene: 6. The length of the CDR3 is 17 residues. The CDR3 here is CASSLAGGMSSTDTQYF. The CDR3 nucleotides are TGTGCCAGCAGCTTGGCGGGAGGGATGTCTAGCACAGATACGCAGTATTTT. The full variable domain, completed using reference TRBV5-4 and TRBJ2-3, is ETGVTQSPTHLIKTRGQQVTLRCSSQSGHNTVSWYQQALGQGPQFIFQYYREEENGRGNFPPRFSGLQFPNYSSELNVNALELDDSALYLCASSLAGGMSSTDTQYFGPGTRLTVL.

There are many counts of this clonotype. The CDR3 DNA sequence: TGCGCCAGCAGCCAAGATCTCGGGACAGATACGCAGTATTTT. Its translation is CASSQDLGTDTQYF. This chain connects TRBV4-1 to TRBJ2-3; D ambiguous. V was trimmed by 0 bases and J by 3 bases, leaving 7 bases between them. CDR3 length equals 14 residues. Germline CDR1 reads MGHRA; CDR2 reads YSYEKL.

This clonotype showed up many times. The chain combines TRBV20-1 with TRBJ2-1, with 12 bases matching TRBD2. The CDR3 is 19 residues long. Germline trimming cut 0 bases from V and 0 bases from J; bases unmatched to any gene: 9. Germline V gene lookup returns CDR1 DFQATT and CDR2 SNEGSKA (reference sequence). The CDR3 loop is CSARDLLGLAGNSYNEQFF. The CDR3 DNA reads as TGCAGTGCTAGAGATCTATTGGGACTAGCGGGCAACTCCTACAATGAGCAGTTCTTC.

There are a few counts of this clonotype. This sequence joins TRBV12-3 or TRBV12-4 and TRBJ1-6; D is perhaps TRBD1 (5 bases). This CDR3 comprises 14 residues. The V end lost 7 bases, the J end lost 8 bases, and 15 bases lay between the germline ends. In nucleotides, the CDR3 is TGTGCCAGCAACGCAGGGAATTTGGATTCACCCCTCCACTTT. Translated, it gives CASNAGNLDSPLHF.

In this sample, this clonotype turned up a few times. This chain links TRBV10-3 with TRBJ1-1; TRBD1 might be the D (6 bases). V lost 3 bases to trimming and J lost 3 bases, with 11 bases between them. The length of the CDR3 is 14 residues. Germline V CDR1 and CDR2: ENHRY, SYGVKD. The CDR3 sequence is CAISENRAHTEAFF. The CDR3 bases are TGTGCCATCAGTGAAAACAGGGCGCACACTGAAGCTTTCTTT.

For this clonotype: This may be a read error: a much more frequent sequence differs by one nucleotide. The chain carries TRBV5-4 and TRBJ2-5; the match to TRBD2 covers 11 bases. The J segment lost 5 bases and the V segment lost 5 bases, leaving 2 bases of the junction unmatched. From germline, CDR1 is SGHNT and CDR2 YYREEE (reference sequence). The CDR3 consists of 13 residues. CDR3 DNA sequence: TGTGCCAGCAGACTAGCGGGAGATGAGACCCAGTACTTC. This translates into CASRLAGDETQYF.

This rearrangement joins TRBV19 to TRBJ1-5, with 11 bases aligning to TRBD1. Trimming removed 7 bases from V and 2 bases from J; junction bases left unmatched: 7. The CDR3 runs to 16 residues. The V gene's germline CDR1 is LNHDA and CDR2 SQIVND (reference sequence). DNA for the CDR3: TGTGCCAGTACCTCGGACAGGGGGCATGGCAATCAGCCCCAGCATTTT. Translation gives CASTSDRGHGNQPQHF.

The CDR3 loop is CASSSGLAAAGELFF. DNA of the CDR3: TGTGCCAGCAGCTCGGGACTAGCGGCGGCCGGGGAGCTGTTTTTT. The rearrangement joins TRBV11-3 to TRBJ2-2; 11 nucleotides line up with TRBD2. J gave up 6 bases and V 4 bases, and 4 bases lay outside the gene matches. The V gene's germline CDR1 is SGHNT and CDR2 YENEEA. CDR3 length: 15 residues.

This clonotype was found a few times. This chain links TRBV27 with TRBJ1-1; D remains unclear. V shed 3 bases and J shed 0 bases, with 14 bases lying between them. CDR3 length equals 16 residues. Germline CDR1 and CDR2: MNHEY and SMNVEV (reference sequence). CDR3 region: CASSLTSTPMNTEAFF. The CDR3 DNA reads as TGTGCCAGCAGTTTGACAAGTACTCCCATGAACACTGAAGCTTTCTTT.

This sequence joins TRBV5-1 and TRBJ2-1, with a possible D match to TRBD2 (6 bases). The length of the CDR3 is 14 residues. The germline gives CDR1 SGHRS, CDR2 YFSETQ. The V gene lost 7 bases and the J gene lost 0 bases, with 11 bases spanning the gap. CDR3 amino acids: CASSEGSSYNEQFF. As DNA, the CDR3 is TGCGCCAGCTCGGAGGGTAGCTCCTACAATGAGCAGTTCTTC.

This clonotype was observed a few times. This sequence joins TRBV5-5 and TRBJ2-3; 9 nucleotides line up with TRBD2. The CDR3 is made up of 16 amino acids. In germline, CDR1 is SGHKS, CDR2 YYEKEE (reference sequence). After removal of 3 bases from V and 8 bases from J, the junction contained 13 bases not matched to a gene. The CDR3 DNA follows: TGTGCCAGCAGCTCCCCCGGGCTAGCGGGGACCGGTACGCAGTATTTT. Its translation is CASSSPGLAGTGTQYF.